These T cell receptor beta chains were read from a single sample in a study of CD8 T cells in ankylosing spondylitis. TCRdb independently ran MiXCR on the 5' RACE reads; one entry per CDR3 protein. The data show about 140,000 distinct CDR3 sequences, around 32% seen once. Sequenced material: synovial fluid, either unsorted or a sorted T cell fraction (not recorded which). The origin of the receptors is a male donor with ankylosing spondylitis. Both conserved end residues are part of each CDR3. D genes are given only for firm matches. Not all rows give a size; the values are once, few, many and, for expanded clones, a class.

v_gene,j_gene,abundance,d_gene,len,CDR3nt,CDR3aa
TRBV7-9,TRBJ2-7,-,-,12,TGTGCCAGCAGCCCCTCTGAGTACGAGCAGTACTTC,CASSPSEYEQYF
TRBV6-2/TRBV6-3,TRBJ2-1,-,TRBD2,14,TGTGCCAGCAGTAGCGGGAGCTCCTACAATGAGCAGTTCTTC,CASSSGSSYNEQFF
TRBV29-1,TRBJ1-1,-,-,13,TGCAGCGCCGCTGGACAGATGAACACTGAAGCTTTCTTT,CSAAGQMNTEAFF
TRBV11-1,TRBJ2-3,few,TRBD1,15,TGTGCCAGCAGCAACCCGGACAGGGGGCCGGATACGCAGTATTTT,CASSNPDRGPDTQYF
TRBV10-3,TRBJ1-3,few,-,16,TGTGCCATCTCTTCAGACCCAACAGGGATCGGAAACACCATATATTTT,CAISSDPTGIGNTIYF
TRBV6-1,TRBJ1-4,-,TRBD1,16,TGTGCCAGCACGGGACAGACAATAACAACTAATGAAAAACTGTTTTTT,CASTGQTITTNEKLFF
TRBV4-2,TRBJ1-6,-,TRBD1,17,TGTGCCAGCAGCCAAGATGAGAGGACAGGCGTGGGTTCACCCCTCCACTTT,CASSQDERTGVGSPLHF
TRBV6-2/TRBV6-3,TRBJ2-1,-,TRBD2,23,TGTGCCAGCAGTTACTCGACTACATCGACGGGACTAGCGGGGACACCCACCTACAGTGAGCAGTTCTTC,CASSYSTTSTGLAGTPTYSEQFF
TRBV20-1,TRBJ2-1,-,-,18,TGCAGTGCTAAGGGGCCGCGATTGGGCGGTGGCTCCTACAATGAGCAGTTCTTC,CSAKGPRLGGGSYNEQFF
TRBV7-9,TRBJ2-1,few,-,16,TGTGCCAGCAGTTCCTCCCAGCGGGCGAACTACAATGAGCAGTTCTTC,CASSSSQRANYNEQFF
TRBV19,TRBJ1-1,-,-,15,TGTGCCAGTAGTATACTGACAGGAAGCATTAATGGGGCTTTCTTT,CASSILTGSINGAFF
TRBV7-8,TRBJ1-6,few,-,13,TGTGCCAGCAGCCGCAGGGTGGACTCACCCCTCCACTTT,CASSRRVDSPLHF
TRBV5-1,TRBJ1-6,many,TRBD1,15,TGCGCCAGCAGCACCCGCCGGGACAGGGGTTCACCCCTCCACTTT,CASSTRRDRGSPLHF
TRBV5-1,TRBJ1-1,-,-,16,TGCGCCAGCAGCTTGGAGTCTGTGGGGCGGGGCACTGAAGCTTTCTTT,CASSLESVGRGTEAFF
TRBV9,TRBJ2-7,-,-,13,TGTGCCAGCAGCCCCCCGGGCGAAGACGAGCAGTACTTC,CASSPPGEDEQYF
TRBV2,TRBJ1-2,many,TRBD1,13,TGTGCCAGCAGCGACAGGGGGATCTATGGCTACACCTTC,CASSDRGIYGYTF
TRBV7-8,TRBJ2-3,-,TRBD2,17,TGTGCCAGCAGCTTAAGTGCTAGCGGGGGGCCAGTAGATACGCAGTATTTT,CASSLSASGGPVDTQYF
TRBV9,TRBJ2-3,few,-,13,TGTGCCAGCAGGGGGACCATCGGAGATACGCAGTATTTT,CASRGTIGDTQYF
TRBV7-2,TRBJ2-6,-,-,17,TGTGCCAGCAGCTTACGTCAAGGCAGATCCGGGGCCAACGTCCTGACTTTC,CASSLRQGRSGANVLTF
TRBV13,TRBJ2-5,-,-,15,TGTGCCAGCAGCAGCTTAGGGGACCTCTGGGAGACCCAGTACTTC,CASSSLGDLWETQYF
TRBV6-2/TRBV6-3,TRBJ2-2,once,-,12,TGTGCCAGCTGGAGAAGGACCGGGGAGCTGTTTTTT,CASWRRTGELFF
TRBV20-1,TRBJ2-2,medium-sized,TRBD2,15,TGCAGTGCTAGAAAGCCTAGCGGGGGTTCCGGGGAGCTGTTTTTT,CSARKPSGGSGELFF
TRBV20-1,TRBJ2-7,few,TRBD2,14,TGCAGTGCTAGCGTTCCAGGGACTAGCGACCAGCAGTACTTC,CSASVPGTSDQQYF
TRBV28,TRBJ1-2,-,TRBD1,15,TGTGCCAGCAGTTTAACAGGGGCGGGATCCTATGGCTACACCTTC,CASSLTGAGSYGYTF
TRBV7-3,TRBJ2-1,-,TRBD2,18,TGTGCCAGCAGCTTAACTCCCGTGGGACTAGCGGGAGTTGGTGAGCAGTTCTTC,CASSLTPVGLAGVGEQFF
TRBV5-1,TRBJ1-2,few,-,15,TGCGCCAGCAGCTTGGAAGGATGGCAGGGGTCGGGCTACACCTTC,CASSLEGWQGSGYTF
TRBV30,TRBJ2-5,-,TRBD1,12,TGTGCCTGGAACAGGGGCCGCCCGCCCCAGTACTTC,CAWNRGRPPQYF
TRBV28,TRBJ1-3,-,-,15,TGTGCCAGCAGTTTATCAGGAGGGGCTGGAAACACCATATATTTT,CASSLSGGAGNTIYF
TRBV7-9,TRBJ1-2,few,-,15,TGTGCCAGCAGCTTAGAAGTAACTGGGATCTATGGCTACACCTTC,CASSLEVTGIYGYTF